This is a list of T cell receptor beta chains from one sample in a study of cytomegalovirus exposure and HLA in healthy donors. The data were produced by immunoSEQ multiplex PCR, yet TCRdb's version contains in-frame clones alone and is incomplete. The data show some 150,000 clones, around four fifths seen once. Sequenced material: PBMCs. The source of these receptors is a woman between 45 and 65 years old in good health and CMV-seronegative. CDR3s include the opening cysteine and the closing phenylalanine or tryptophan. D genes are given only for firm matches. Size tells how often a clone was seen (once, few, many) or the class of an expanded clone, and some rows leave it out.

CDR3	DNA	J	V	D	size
CASSPMGGGYNEQFF	TGTGCCAGCTCACCAATGGGCGGGGGTTACAATGAGCAGTTCTTC	TRBJ2-1	TRBV18	TRBD2	-
CATSRAAGGTDTQYF	TGTGCCACCAGCAGAGCGGCAGGGGGGACAGATACGCAGTATTTT	TRBJ2-3	TRBV15	-	-
CASSNSRAQETQYF	TGTGCCAGTAGTAATTCCAGGGCCCAAGAGACCCAGTACTTC	TRBJ2-5	TRBV19	-	-
CASKLSTDTQYF	TGTGCCAGTAAGCTTAGCACAGATACGCAGTATTTT	TRBJ2-3	TRBV7-2	-	-
CSVFRDSSATNEKLFF	TGCAGCGTTTTCCGGGACAGTTCCGCAACTAATGAAAAACTGTTTTTT	TRBJ1-4	TRBV29-1	TRBD1	-
CAIGDRENTGELFF	TGTGCCATTGGGGACAGAGAGAACACCGGGGAGCTGTTTTTT	TRBJ2-2	TRBV10-3	TRBD1	few
CASRLRTQGYNEKLFF	TGTGCCAGCAGATTACGGACACAGGGGTACAATGAAAAACTGTTTTTT	TRBJ1-4	TRBV28	TRBD1	-
CASTQGGGEGANVLTF	TGTGCCAGCACCCAGGGGGGAGGCGAAGGGGCCAACGTCCTGACTTTC	TRBJ2-6	TRBV11-2	-	-
CASSLDARVSYEQYF	TGTGCCAGCAGCTTAGATGCCAGGGTGTCCTACGAGCAGTACTTC	TRBJ2-7	TRBV11-2	-	once
CASSPNTRARNEQYF	TGTGCCAGCTCACCAAATACCAGGGCGAGAAACGAGCAGTACTTC	TRBJ2-7	TRBV18	-	-
CASSLTTGTNTGELFF	TGTGCCAGCAGTCTTACTACAGGGACGAACACCGGGGAGCTGTTTTTT	TRBJ2-2	TRBV28	-	-
CASSQYSHQPQHF	TGTGCCAGCAGCCAGTATTCCCATCAGCCCCAGCATTTT	TRBJ1-5	TRBV4-2	-	-
CARRLDRGRCWNQPQHF	TGTGCCAGAAGACTGGACAGGGGGCGGTGTTGGAATCAGCCCCAGCATTTT	TRBJ1-5	TRBV5-3	TRBD1	-
CASHPLLAGLSYEQYF	TGCGCCAGCCATCCTCTACTAGCGGGGCTCTCCTACGAGCAGTACTTC	TRBJ2-7	TRBV5-1	TRBD2	-
CASSTTGLGNTIYF	TGTGCCAGCAGTACGACAGGTTTGGGAAACACCATATATTTT	TRBJ1-3	TRBV27	-	-
CASSSSSYNEQFF	TGTGCCAGCAGCTCGAGCTCCTACAATGAGCAGTTCTTC	TRBJ2-1	TRBV11-3	-	-
CASSDSGVGETQYF	TGTGCCAGCAGTGATAGCGGGGTGGGCGAGACCCAGTACTTC	TRBJ2-5	TRBV2	TRBD2	-
CASSASTSGSRNEQFF	TGCGCCAGCAGCGCCTCGACTAGCGGGAGTAGGAATGAGCAGTTCTTC	TRBJ2-1	TRBV5-1	TRBD2	-
CASSSPRVSDEKLFF	TGTGCCAGTAGTTCACCACGGGTTTCGGATGAAAAACTGTTTTTT	TRBJ1-4	TRBV19	-	-
CASSYSGEWEETQYF	TGCGCCAGCAGTTACTCGGGGGAGTGGGAAGAGACCCAGTACTTC	TRBJ2-5	TRBV5-1	-	-
CASSQEGSSGTGLIDEQFF	TGCGCCAGCAGCCAAGAGGGGTCTAGCGGGACCGGGTTGATCGATGAGCAGTTCTTC	TRBJ2-1	TRBV4-3	TRBD2	-
CASSSPGAGGPYTF	TGTGCCAGCAGTTCCCCTGGGGCAGGGGGCCCCTACACCTTC	TRBJ1-2	TRBV28	TRBD1	-
CASSTYRGSYNEQFF	TGTGCCAGCAGTACTTACAGGGGTTCCTACAATGAGCAGTTCTTC	TRBJ2-1	TRBV27	TRBD1	-
CASSRIGQGRQGNQPQHF	TGTGCCAGCAGCAGAATCGGACAGGGGCGACAAGGCAATCAGCCCCAGCATTTT	TRBJ1-5	TRBV2	TRBD1	-
CASSQTTGGNQPQHF	TGTGCCAGCTCACAAACGACAGGGGGCAATCAGCCCCAGCATTTT	TRBJ1-5	TRBV18	TRBD1	-
CASSQVSTSGGIHEQFF	TGTGCCAGCAGCCAAGTCAGCACTAGCGGGGGGATTCATGAGCAGTTCTTC	TRBJ2-1	TRBV4-2	TRBD2	-
CASSLTQANYEQYF	TGCGCCAGCAGCTTGACCCAGGCCAACTACGAGCAGTACTTC	TRBJ2-7	TRBV5-1	-	-
CASSQAPQGSSYNSPLHF	TGCGCCAGCAGCCAAGCCCCCCAGGGGAGCTCCTATAATTCACCCCTCCACTTT	TRBJ1-6	TRBV4-3	-	-
CASRNRGTHTEAFF	TGTGCCAGTAGGAACAGGGGGACCCACACTGAAGCTTTCTTT	TRBJ1-1	TRBV19	TRBD1	-
CASRGGGLSETQYF	TGTGCCAGTAGGGGAGGGGGACTGTCAGAGACCCAGTACTTC	TRBJ2-5	TRBV19	-	-
CASRDRAYEQYF	TGTGCGAGCAGGGACAGAGCCTACGAGCAGTACTTC	TRBJ2-7	TRBV27	TRBD1	-
CASTLGLAGFNEQFF	TGTGCCAGCACTTTAGGACTAGCGGGGTTCAATGAGCAGTTCTTC	TRBJ2-1	TRBV5-4	TRBD2	-
CASSLGTAGEREQYF	TGTGCCAGCAGCCTCGGGACAGCAGGCGAGCGGGAGCAGTACTTC	TRBJ2-7	TRBV6-5	TRBD1	-
CASSVGQGPSYEQYF	TGTGCCAGCAGCGTGGGACAGGGCCCTTCCTACGAGCAGTACTTC	TRBJ2-7	TRBV9	TRBD1	-
CASMKTGLYEQYF	TGTGCCAGCATGAAGACAGGCCTCTACGAGCAGTACTTC	TRBJ2-7	TRBV6-1	-	-
CASSQEATSDEQFF	TGCGCCAGCAGCCAAGAAGCCACGAGCGATGAGCAGTTCTTC	TRBJ2-1	TRBV4-3	-	-
CASSPPRFGGNTGELFF	TGTGCCAGCTCACCACCGAGGTTTGGCGGAAACACCGGGGAGCTGTTTTTT	TRBJ2-2	TRBV18	-	-
CASSRQGTYEQYF	TGTGCCAGCAGTCGACAGGGAACCTACGAGCAGTACTTC	TRBJ2-7	TRBV27	TRBD1	-
CASSFPVGETQYF	TGTGCCAGCAGTTTTCCGGTCGGGGAGACCCAGTACTTC	TRBJ2-5	TRBV28	-	-
CASSIVYGQGGNTEAFF	TGTGCCAGTAGTATAGTATACGGACAGGGGGGGAACACTGAAGCTTTCTTT	TRBJ1-1	TRBV19	TRBD1	-
CAISERVSRSNSPLHF	TGTGCCATCAGTGAAAGAGTTAGCAGATCCAATTCACCCCTCCACTTT	TRBJ1-6	TRBV10-3	-	-
CASSPSRGDRDYGYTF	TGTGCCAGCAGTCCATCCCGGGGGGACCGGGACTATGGCTACACCTTC	TRBJ1-2	TRBV28	-	-
CASSTQGSANTEAFF	TGTGCCAGCAGCACCCAGGGGAGTGCGAACACTGAAGCTTTCTTT	TRBJ1-1	TRBV7-8	-	-
CASSYPRGKGNEQFF	TGTGCCAGCAGTTACCCGCGGGGGAAAGGGAATGAGCAGTTCTTC	TRBJ2-1	TRBV6-6	TRBD2	few
CASSPGERTTLSF	TGTGCCAGCTCACCAGGGGAAAGGACAACTCTTTCCTTC	TRBJ1-2	TRBV18	-	-
CASSPLRLGEDEQYF	TGTGCCAGCAGCCCACTGAGGTTAGGCGAGGACGAGCAGTACTTC	TRBJ2-7	TRBV11-2	-	once
CASSIDGQGATTGELFF	TGTGCCAGTAGTATAGACGGACAGGGGGCTACCACCGGGGAGCTGTTTTTT	TRBJ2-2	TRBV19	TRBD1	-
CASSADRPGEQYF	TGCGCCAGCAGTGCGGACCGGCCGGGGGAGCAGTACTTC	TRBJ2-7	TRBV10-2	-	-
CASSLSGGRAGELFF	TGTGCCAGCAGTTTATCCGGCGGGAGGGCCGGGGAGCTGTTTTTT	TRBJ2-2	TRBV28	TRBD2	-
CATSSRQGPTNEKLFF	TGTGCCACCAGCAGCCGACAGGGACCAACTAATGAAAAACTGTTTTTT	TRBJ1-4	TRBV15	TRBD1	-
CASSLRGASAYEQYF	TGTGCCAGCAGTTTAAGAGGAGCCTCCGCCTACGAGCAGTACTTC	TRBJ2-7	TRBV27	-	-
CASRATGRDNQPQHF	TGTGCCAGCAGGGCGACAGGGCGAGACAATCAGCCCCAGCATTTT	TRBJ1-5	TRBV27	TRBD1	-
CASSASDSGNTIYF	TGTGCCAGCAGCGCCTCGGACAGCGGAAACACCATATATTTT	TRBJ1-3	TRBV7-6	-	-
CASSYSTGANYGYTF	TGTGCCAGCAGTTACTCGACGGGGGCTAACTATGGCTACACCTTC	TRBJ1-2	TRBV6-6	-	-
CASSLTGGRTYEQYF	TGTGCCAGCAGTCTGACAGGGGGCAGGACCTACGAGCAGTACTTC	TRBJ2-7	TRBV28	TRBD1	-
CASSIFDSWNTGELFF	TGTGCCAGTAGTATATTCGACAGTTGGAACACCGGGGAGCTGTTTTTT	TRBJ2-2	TRBV19	-	once
CASSFDNRGGNIQYF	TGTGCCAGCAGTTTCGATAACAGGGGGGGGAACATTCAGTACTTC	TRBJ2-4	TRBV27	-	-
CASSLRASANEQYF	TGTGCCAGCAGCTTACGTGCTAGCGCAAACGAGCAGTACTTC	TRBJ2-7	TRBV7-9	-	-
CASSPNRLGANVLTF	TGTGCCAGCAGCCCCAACAGGCTTGGGGCCAACGTCCTGACTTTC	TRBJ2-6	TRBV21-1	-	-